The entry that follows covers one T cell receptor beta chain sequence. The target antigen is unknown. Germline and junction disagree at one end, which may indicate a read error. MiXCR was run by TCRdb on the 5' RACE reads, yielding one entry per CDR3 protein. The sample yields fewer than 300,000 distinct CDR3 sequences, roughly 17% seen once. The data were taken from a study of T-cell memory formation after mild COVID-19. Findings of the study overall: Proof of SARS-CoV-2 specificity was absent for the second-wave clones that crested on day 37. Contracting CD4+ clones were located mainly in CM and EM, and CD8+ clones in EMRA.

This CDR3 is 11 amino acids long. This chain uses TRBV12-3 or TRBV12-4 with TRBJ2-1; D unclear. The source of this sequence is a young man who had mild COVID-19 (a few samples of this study predate the infection). Cell type and time point are not known. Material for sequencing was PBMCs or a T cell subset sorted from them (not recorded which). The CDR3: CASSLAGPAVF. The CDR3 coding sequence is TGTGCCAGCAGTTTAGCGGGTCCAGCAGTCTTC.